The 6 T cell receptor beta chains presented below share a single source sample, sequenced in a study of cytomegalovirus exposure and HLA in healthy donors. This PCR relied on a set of 60 Vbeta primers and 13 Jbeta primers. Assay used: immunoSEQ multiplex PCR; TCRdb lists only in-frame clones, some missing. Found here are about 200,000 clones, 65% to 85% of them singletons; the top ten hold around 1.7%. The sample consisted of PBMCs. The receptors come from a man aged 50 or older in good health and CMV-seronegative.

This clone was picked up one time. The chain uses TRBV27 and TRBJ2-2, with no clear D. V was trimmed by 0 bases and J by 5 bases, leaving 13 bases between them. The CDR3 has 16 amino acids. Germline loops: CDR1 MNHEY, CDR2 SMNVEV (reference sequence). CDR3 DNA sequence: TGTGCCAGCAGTTTATCCGCGACATCCTCAACCGGGGAGCTGTTTTTT. It specifies CASSLSATSSTGELFF.

V gene TRBV7-2 combines with J gene TRBJ2-5, with TRBD2 matching over 16 bases. The V and J ends lost 4 bases and 5 bases, in that order; junction bases with no gene match: 1. The CDR3 consists of 15 residues. CDR1 is SGHTA and CDR2 is FQGNSA in the germline V gene. CDR3 loop: CASSSGLAGGETQYF. The DNA for the CDR3 is TGTGCCAGCAGCTCGGGACTAGCGGGGGGGGAGACCCAGTACTTC.

The chain recombines TRBV5-4 with TRBJ2-1; 11 nucleotides match TRBD1. The trim removed 0 bases at V and 6 bases at J, leaving 2 bases unmatched. The CDR3 loop spans 15 amino acids. The V gene's germline CDR1 is SGHNT and CDR2 YYREEE (reference sequence). The CDR3 DNA sequence: TGTGCCAGCAGCTTGGGGACAGGGGGCCCCAATGAGCAGTTCTTC. Translating it yields CASSLGTGGPNEQFF.

The chain combines TRBV10-1 with TRBJ2-3, with 10 bases aligning to TRBD2. Trimming at V came to 5 bases and at J to 1 base, leaving 9 bases not matched to a gene. The CDR3 sequence is 17 residues long. CDR1 WNHNN and CDR2 SYGVQD come from the germline V gene (reference sequence). DNA for the CDR3: TGCGCCAGCAGTCCAGCGGGAGGGGGATACGGCACAGATACGCAGTATTTT. Its protein is CASSPAGGGYGTDTQYF.

This chain joins TRBV28 and TRBJ2-3, with a tentative D call TRBD2 (5 bases). Per germline, CDR1 MDHEN and CDR2 SYDVKM. V was clipped by 2 bases and J by 2 bases, with 14 bases between them. CDR3 length: 16 amino acids. This chain's CDR3 is CASSLRSRRDTDTQYF. DNA of the CDR3: TGTGCCAGCAGTTTAAGATCGCGTCGGGACACAGATACGCAGTATTTT.

This chain connects TRBV11-1 to TRBJ2-5, with TRBD1 identical over 11 bases. This CDR3 is built from 16 residues. Trimming removed 4 bases from V and 5 bases from J; junction bases left unmatched: 9. In germline, CDR1 is SGHAT, CDR2 FQDESV (reference sequence). CDR3 sequence (DNA): TGTGCCAGCAGCTCTGGGACAGGGGGGGAGATGGAGACCCAGTACTTC. Its protein is CASSSGTGGEMETQYF.